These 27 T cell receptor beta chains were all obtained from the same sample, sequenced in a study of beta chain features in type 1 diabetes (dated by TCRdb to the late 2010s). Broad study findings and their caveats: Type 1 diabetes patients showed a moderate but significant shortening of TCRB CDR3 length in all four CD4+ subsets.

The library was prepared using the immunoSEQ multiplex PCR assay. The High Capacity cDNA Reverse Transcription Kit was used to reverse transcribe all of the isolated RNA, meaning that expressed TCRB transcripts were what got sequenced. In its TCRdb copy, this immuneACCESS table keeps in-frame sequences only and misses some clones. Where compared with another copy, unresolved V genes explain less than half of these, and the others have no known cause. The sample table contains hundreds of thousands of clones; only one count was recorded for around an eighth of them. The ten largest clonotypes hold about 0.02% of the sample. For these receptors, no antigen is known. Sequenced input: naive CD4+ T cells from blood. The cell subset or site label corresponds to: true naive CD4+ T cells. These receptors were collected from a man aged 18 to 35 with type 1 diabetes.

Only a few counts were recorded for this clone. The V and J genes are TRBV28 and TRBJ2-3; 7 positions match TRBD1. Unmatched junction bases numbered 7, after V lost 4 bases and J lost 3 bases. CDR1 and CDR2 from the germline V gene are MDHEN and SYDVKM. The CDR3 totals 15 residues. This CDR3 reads CASSSPGRGTDTQYF. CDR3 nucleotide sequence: TGTGCCAGCAGTTCCCCGGGCAGGGGGACAGATACGCAGTATTTT.

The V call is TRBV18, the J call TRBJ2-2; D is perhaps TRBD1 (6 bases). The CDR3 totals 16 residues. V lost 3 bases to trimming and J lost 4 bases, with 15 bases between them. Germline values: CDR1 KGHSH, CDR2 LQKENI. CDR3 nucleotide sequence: TGTGCCAGCTCACCGCTTTCCGGGACAACCACCGGGGAGCTGTTTTTT. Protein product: CASSPLSGTTTGELFF.

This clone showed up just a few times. CDR3 in DNA: TGTGCCTGGAGTGTTAGAGGGGCCCACGAGCAGTACTTC. It translates to CAWSVRGAHEQYF. The chain couples TRBV30 to TRBJ2-7, with D perhaps being TRBD1 or TRBD2 (5 bases each). Germline V CDR1 and CDR2: GTSNPN, SVGIG (reference sequence). The V end lost 0 bases, the J end lost 5 bases, and 11 bases lay between the germline ends. This CDR3 is 13 amino acids long.

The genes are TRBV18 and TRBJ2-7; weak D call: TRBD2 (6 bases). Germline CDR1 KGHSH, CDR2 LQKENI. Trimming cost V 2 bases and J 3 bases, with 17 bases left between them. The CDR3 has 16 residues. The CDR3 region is CASSPKSSGGIYEQYF. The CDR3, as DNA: TGTGCCAGCTCACCAAAATCTTCTGGGGGGATCTACGAGCAGTACTTC.

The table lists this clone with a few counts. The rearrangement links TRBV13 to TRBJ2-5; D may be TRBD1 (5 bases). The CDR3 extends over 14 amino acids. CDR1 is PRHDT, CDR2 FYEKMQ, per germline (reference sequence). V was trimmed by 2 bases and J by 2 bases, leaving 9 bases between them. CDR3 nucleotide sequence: TGTGCCAGCAGCTTAAGGCGGACACAAGAGACCCAGTACTTC. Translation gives CASSLRRTQETQYF. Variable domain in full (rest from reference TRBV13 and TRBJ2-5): AAGVIQSPRHLIKEKRETATLKCYPIPRHDTVYWYQQGPGQDPQFLISFYEKMQSDKGSIPDRFSAQQFSDYHSELNMSSLELGDSALYFCASSLRRTQETQYFGPGTRLLVL.

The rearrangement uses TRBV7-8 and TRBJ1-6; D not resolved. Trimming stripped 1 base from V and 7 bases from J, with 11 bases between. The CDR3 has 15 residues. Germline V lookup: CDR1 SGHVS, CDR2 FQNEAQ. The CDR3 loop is CASSLGGSGNSPLHF. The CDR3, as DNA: TGTGCCAGCAGCTTAGGAGGTAGTGGAAATTCACCCCTCCACTTT.

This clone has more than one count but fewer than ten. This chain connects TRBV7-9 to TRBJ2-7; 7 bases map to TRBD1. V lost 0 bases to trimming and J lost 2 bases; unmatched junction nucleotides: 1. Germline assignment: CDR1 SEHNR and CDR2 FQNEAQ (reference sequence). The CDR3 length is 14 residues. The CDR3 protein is CASSLAGTAYEQYF. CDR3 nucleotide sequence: TGTGCCAGCAGCTTAGCCGGGACAGCCTACGAGCAGTACTTC.

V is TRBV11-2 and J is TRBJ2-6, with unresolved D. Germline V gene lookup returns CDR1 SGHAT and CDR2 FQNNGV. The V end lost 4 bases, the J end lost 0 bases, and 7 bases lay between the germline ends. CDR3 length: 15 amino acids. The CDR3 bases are TGTGCCAGCAGCTCTGGATTCTCTGGGGCCAACGTCCTGACTTTC. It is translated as CASSSGFSGANVLTF.

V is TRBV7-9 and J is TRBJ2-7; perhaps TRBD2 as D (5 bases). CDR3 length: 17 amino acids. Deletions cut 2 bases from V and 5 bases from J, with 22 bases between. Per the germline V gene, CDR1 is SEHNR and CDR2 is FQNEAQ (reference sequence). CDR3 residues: CASSLTSQRVVGDEQYF. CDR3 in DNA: TGTGCCAGCAGCTTAACTTCGCAGAGGGTAGTAGGAGACGAGCAGTACTTC.

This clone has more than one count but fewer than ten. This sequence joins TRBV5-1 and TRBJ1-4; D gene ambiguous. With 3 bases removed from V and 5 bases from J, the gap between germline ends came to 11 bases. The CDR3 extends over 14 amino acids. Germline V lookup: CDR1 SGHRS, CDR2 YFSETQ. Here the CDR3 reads CASSSGWMNEKLFF. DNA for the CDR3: TGCGCCAGCAGCTCTGGGTGGATGAATGAAAAACTGTTTTTT.

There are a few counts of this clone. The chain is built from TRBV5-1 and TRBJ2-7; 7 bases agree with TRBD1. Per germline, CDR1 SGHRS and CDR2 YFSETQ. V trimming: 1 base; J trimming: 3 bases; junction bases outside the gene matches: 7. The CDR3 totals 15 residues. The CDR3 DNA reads TGCGCCAGCAGCTTGACAGGGGCCAACGTCTACGAGCAGTACTTC. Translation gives CASSLTGANVYEQYF.

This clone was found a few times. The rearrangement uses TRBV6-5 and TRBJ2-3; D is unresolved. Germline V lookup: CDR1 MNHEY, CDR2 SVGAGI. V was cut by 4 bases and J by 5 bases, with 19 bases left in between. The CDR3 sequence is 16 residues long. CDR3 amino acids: CASSFDFARTGDTQYF. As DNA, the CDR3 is TGTGCCAGCAGTTTCGACTTTGCGCGGACGGGAGATACGCAGTATTTT.

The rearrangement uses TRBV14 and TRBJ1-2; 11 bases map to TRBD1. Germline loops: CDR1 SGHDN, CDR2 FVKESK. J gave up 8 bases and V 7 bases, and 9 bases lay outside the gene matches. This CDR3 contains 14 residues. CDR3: CASTIGQGAWGYTF. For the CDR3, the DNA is TGTGCCAGCACCATTGGACAGGGGGCCTGGGGCTACACCTTC.

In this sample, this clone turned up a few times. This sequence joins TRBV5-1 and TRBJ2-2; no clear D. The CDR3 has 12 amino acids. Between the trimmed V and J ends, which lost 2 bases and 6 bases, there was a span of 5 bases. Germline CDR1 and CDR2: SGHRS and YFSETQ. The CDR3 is CASSLEPGELFF. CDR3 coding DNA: TGCGCCAGCAGCTTAGAGCCCGGGGAGCTGTTTTTT.

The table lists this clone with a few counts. CDR3 in DNA: TGCGCCAGCAGCCAAGGGCCCAGGGTAGACGGGGAGCTGTTTTTT. Amino acids: CASSQGPRVDGELFF. V and J are TRBV4-1 and TRBJ2-2; a possible D gene is TRBD1 (5 bases). Germline V gives CDR1 MGHRA, CDR2 YSYEKL. V lost 1 base to trimming and J lost 7 bases, with 13 bases between them. The CDR3 sequence is 15 residues long.

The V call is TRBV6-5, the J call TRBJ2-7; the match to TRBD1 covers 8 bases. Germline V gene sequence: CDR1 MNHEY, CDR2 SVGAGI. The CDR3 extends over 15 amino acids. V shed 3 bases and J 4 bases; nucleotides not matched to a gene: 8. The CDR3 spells CASSYRDRPVYEQYF. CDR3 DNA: TGTGCCAGCAGTTATCGGGACAGGCCGGTTTACGAGCAGTACTTC.

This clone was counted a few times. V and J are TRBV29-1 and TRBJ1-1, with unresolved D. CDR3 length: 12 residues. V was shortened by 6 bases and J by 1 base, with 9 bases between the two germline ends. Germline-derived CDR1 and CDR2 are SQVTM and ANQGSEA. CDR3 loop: CSVWSWNTEAFF. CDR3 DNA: TGCAGCGTCTGGTCCTGGAACACTGAAGCTTTCTTT.

The DNA of the CDR3 is TGTGCCAGCAGCGCTCTCGGAAGGCCACCCCTCCACTTT. Residues: CASSALGRPPLHF. V usage is TRBV9 and J usage is TRBJ1-6, with unresolved D. The CDR3 contains 13 residues. Trimming took 3 bases from V and 11 from J, leaving 12 bases between them. Germline V lookup: CDR1 SGDLS, CDR2 YYNGEE.

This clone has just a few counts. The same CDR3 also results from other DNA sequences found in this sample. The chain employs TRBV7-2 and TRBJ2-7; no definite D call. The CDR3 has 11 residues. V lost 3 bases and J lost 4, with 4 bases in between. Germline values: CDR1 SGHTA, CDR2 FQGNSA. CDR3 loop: CASSFTYEQYF. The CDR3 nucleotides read TGTGCCAGCAGCTTTACTTACGAGCAGTACTTC.

The CDR3 loop is CAWSVMMGDTEAFF. Written as DNA, the CDR3 is TGTGCCTGGAGTGTAATGATGGGTGACACTGAAGCTTTCTTT. The rearrangement uses TRBV30 and TRBJ1-1; unclear D gene. The V end was cut by 0 bases, the J end by 3 bases, with 11 bases between. In germline, CDR1 is GTSNPN, CDR2 SVGIG (reference sequence). The CDR3 has 14 amino acids. The whole variable domain, remainder taken from reference TRBV30 and TRBJ1-1, is SQTIHQWPATLVQPVGSPLSLECTVEGTSNPNLYWYRQAAGRGLQLLFYSVGIGQISSEVPQNLSASRPQDRQFILSSKKLLLSDSGFYLCAWSVMMGDTEAFFGQGTRLTVV.

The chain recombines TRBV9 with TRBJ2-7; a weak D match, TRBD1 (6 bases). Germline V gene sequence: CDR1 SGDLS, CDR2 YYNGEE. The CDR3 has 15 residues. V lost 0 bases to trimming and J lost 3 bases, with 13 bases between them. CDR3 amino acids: CASSVGTEVFYEQYF. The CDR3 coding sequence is TGTGCCAGCAGCGTAGGGACAGAGGTCTTCTACGAGCAGTACTTC.

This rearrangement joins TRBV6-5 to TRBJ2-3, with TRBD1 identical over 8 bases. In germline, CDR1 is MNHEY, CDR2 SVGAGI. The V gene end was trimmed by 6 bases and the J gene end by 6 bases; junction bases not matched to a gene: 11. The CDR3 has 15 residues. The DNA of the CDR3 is TGTGCCAGCAGACACACTCGACAGGGGACGGATACGCAGTATTTT. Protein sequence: CASRHTRQGTDTQYF.

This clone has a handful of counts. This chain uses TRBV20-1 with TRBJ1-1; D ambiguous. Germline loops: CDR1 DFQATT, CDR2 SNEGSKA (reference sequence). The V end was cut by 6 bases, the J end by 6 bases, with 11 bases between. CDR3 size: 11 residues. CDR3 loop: CSATTSPEAFF. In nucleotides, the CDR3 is TGCAGTGCCACAACAAGCCCTGAAGCTTTCTTT.

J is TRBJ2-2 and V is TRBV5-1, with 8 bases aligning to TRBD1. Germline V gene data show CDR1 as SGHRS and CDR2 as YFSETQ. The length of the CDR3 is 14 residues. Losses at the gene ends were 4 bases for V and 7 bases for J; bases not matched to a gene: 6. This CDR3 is CASSPDREDGELFF. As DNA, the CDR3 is TGCGCCAGCAGCCCGGACAGGGAGGACGGGGAGCTGTTTTTT.

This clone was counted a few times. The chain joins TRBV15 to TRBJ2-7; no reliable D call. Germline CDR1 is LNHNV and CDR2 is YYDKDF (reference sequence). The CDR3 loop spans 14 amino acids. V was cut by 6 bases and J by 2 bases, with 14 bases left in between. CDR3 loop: CATSLAAGPYEQYF. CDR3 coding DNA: TGTGCCACCAGTCTTGCGGCTGGGCCCTACGAGCAGTACTTC.

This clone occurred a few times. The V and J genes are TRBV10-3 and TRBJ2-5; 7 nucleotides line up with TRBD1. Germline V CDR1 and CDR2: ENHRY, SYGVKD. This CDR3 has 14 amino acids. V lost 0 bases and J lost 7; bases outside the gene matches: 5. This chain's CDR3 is CAISESTGRGTQYF. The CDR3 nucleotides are TGTGCCATCAGTGAGTCGACAGGGCGAGGGACCCAGTACTTC.

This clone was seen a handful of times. The CDR3 region has the DNA TGTGCCAGCAGGGACAGTGCAGCAGAGACCCAGTACTTC. Encoded protein: CASRDSAAETQYF. The chain links TRBV6-5 to TRBJ2-5; the D gene is possibly TRBD1 (6 bases). Per germline, CDR1 MNHEY and CDR2 SVGAGI. V was clipped by 6 bases and J by 4 bases, with 12 bases between them. The CDR3 consists of 13 residues.